The 20 T cell receptor beta chains given below trace back to one sample, sequenced in a study of blood T cell repertoires in COVID-19. Sequenced by immunoSEQ multiplex PCR; TCRdb stores in-frame clones only, minus some. The table records roughly 60,000 clones, more than 70% of them present only once. The sample consisted of peripheral blood. The receptor source for this set is a man in his sixties with COVID-19, enrolled during active disease.

J is TRBJ1-3 and V is TRBV5-5; possibly TRBD1 for D (6 bases). Germline V gene sequence: CDR1 SGHKS, CDR2 YYEKEE (reference sequence). The CDR3 runs to 16 residues. V was shortened by 4 bases and J by 7 bases, with 21 bases between the two germline ends. CDR3 nucleotide sequence: TGTGCCAGCAGCCACACAACCTGGACAGATCAGAACACCATATATTTT. This gives the protein CASSHTTWTDQNTIYF.

The chain carries TRBV9 and TRBJ2-6, with TRBD2 matching over 9 bases. The J segment lost 2 bases and the V segment lost 0 bases, leaving 6 bases of the junction unmatched. Germline CDR1 and CDR2: SGDLS and YYNGEE. The CDR3 length is 18 residues. As DNA, the CDR3 is TGTGCCAGCAGCGTAGCCCCAGCGGGAGGAGCTGGGGCCAACGTCCTGACTTTC. As protein: CASSVAPAGGAGANVLTF. The variable domain in full, with the rest retrieved from reference TRBV9 and TRBJ2-6, is DSGVTQTPKHLITATGQRVTLRCSPRSGDLSVYWYQQSLDQGLQFLIQYYNGEERAKGNILERFSAQQFPDLHSELNLSSLELGDSALYFCASSVAPAGGAGANVLTFGAGSRLTVL.

The rearrangement joins TRBV4-2 to TRBJ2-1; 9 nucleotides match TRBD2. Germline-derived CDR1 and CDR2 are LGHNA and YNFKEQ. This CDR3 is built from 16 residues. V gave up 0 bases and J gave up 3 bases; unmatched junction bases: 3. CDR3 region: CASSQDRGGDYNEQFF. DNA of the CDR3: TGTGCCAGCAGCCAAGATCGCGGGGGGGACTACAATGAGCAGTTCTTC.

The chain has TRBV12-3 or TRBV12-4 and TRBJ2-5; D remains unclear. The germline V and J ends were trimmed by 0 bases and 6 bases, with 5 bases remaining between them. CDR3 length: 12 residues. DNA of the CDR3: TGTGCCAGCAGTTTAGCCTGGCAGACCCAGTACTTC. Protein: CASSLAWQTQYF.

The V call is TRBV10-2, the J call TRBJ1-1, with a possible D match to TRBD1 (5 bases). This CDR3 is built from 13 residues. V dropped 6 bases and J dropped 7 bases, with 15 bases sitting between them. Germline-derived CDR1 and CDR2 are WSHSY and SAAADI. Written as DNA, the CDR3 is TGCGCCAGCAGCATTGGAGGGGCGGTTGAAGCTTTCTTT. This translates into CASSIGGAVEAFF.

The chain uses TRBV29-1 and TRBJ1-6; D is perhaps TRBD1 (6 bases). V was cut by 4 bases and J by 10 bases, with 20 bases left in between. The CDR3 is 15 residues long. Germline V gives CDR1 SQVTM, CDR2 ANQGSEA. CDR3 DNA sequence: TGCAGCGTTGCCCTGTTGAGGGACACGGCGTCACCCCTCCACTTT. This gives the protein CSVALLRDTASPLHF.

This chain uses TRBV7-6 with TRBJ1-4, with 9 bases identical to TRBD1. Germline lookup yields CDR1 SGHVS and CDR2 FNYEAQ. The CDR3 length is 15 residues. Trimming cost V 6 bases and J 6 bases; bases outside gene matches: 8. CDR3 nucleotide sequence: TGTGCCAGCAGGACAGGGGGAGATAAACATGAAAAACTGTTTTTT. Protein product: CASRTGGDKHEKLFF.

The chain carries TRBV6-4 and TRBJ2-2; TRBD2 agrees at 10 bases. CDR3 length: 15 residues. The ends lost 7 bases at V and 4 bases at J; junction bases unmatched: 6. Germline lookup yields CDR1 MRHNA and CDR2 SNTAGT. CDR3 in DNA: TGTGCCAGCAAACCTAGCGGGGGTCGCACCGGGGAGCTGTTTTTT. Translation gives CASKPSGGRTGELFF.

The chain has TRBV5-1 and TRBJ1-3; D is unclear. This CDR3 comprises 14 residues. The V gene lost 0 bases and the J gene lost 3 bases, with 7 bases spanning the gap. The germline V gene has CDR1 SGHRS and CDR2 YFSETQ. The CDR3 loop reads CASSLGGFGNTIYF. CDR3 DNA sequence: TGCGCCAGCAGCTTGGGAGGGTTTGGAAACACCATATATTTT.

The CDR3 reads CASSRQGQLETQYF. CDR3 in DNA: TGTGCCAGCAGCAGACAGGGGCAGTTGGAGACCCAGTACTTC. V is TRBV2 and J is TRBJ2-5, with 8 bases matching TRBD1. This CDR3 is 14 amino acids long. V was pared by 6 bases and J by 5 bases, with 8 bases of the junction left unmatched. The germline CDR1 and CDR2 sequences are SNHLY and FYNNEI. The whole variable domain, filled in from reference TRBV2 and TRBJ2-5, reads EPEVTQTPSHQVTQMGQEVILRCVPISNHLYFYWYRQILGQKVEFLVSFYNNEISEKSEIFDDQFSVERPDGSNFTLKIRSTKLEDSAMYFCASSRQGQLETQYFGPGTRLLVL.

This chain connects TRBV5-1 to TRBJ1-4, with 7 bases matching TRBD1. Germline CDR1 reads SGHRS; CDR2 reads YFSETQ. The CDR3 length is 15 residues. The V and J ends lost 4 bases and 5 bases, in that order; junction bases with no gene match: 8. CDR3 coding DNA: TGCGCCAGCAGCAGTACAGGGGTAGTAAATGAAAAACTGTTTTTT. This sequence encodes CASSSTGVVNEKLFF.

The rearrangement links TRBV19 to TRBJ1-2; 9 positions agree with TRBD1. After removal of 4 bases from V and 4 bases from J, the junction contained 1 base not matched to a gene. The germline CDR1 and CDR2 sequences are LNHDA and SQIVND (reference sequence). The CDR3 contains 13 residues. The CDR3: CASSKTGGYGYTF. DNA for the CDR3: TGTGCCAGTAGTAAGACAGGGGGCTATGGCTACACCTTC. The full variable domain, completed using reference TRBV19 and TRBJ1-2, is DGGITQSPKYLFRKEGQNVTLSCEQNLNHDAMYWYRQDPGQGLRLIYYSQIVNDFQKGDIAEGYSVSREKKESFPLTVTSAQKNPTAFYLCASSKTGGYGYTFGSGTRLTVV.

The rearrangement links TRBV7-9 to TRBJ1-5, with 7 positions matching TRBD1. V was clipped by 4 bases and J by 2 bases; unmatched bases: 11. Germline-derived CDR1 and CDR2 are SEHNR and FQNEAQ (reference sequence). CDR3 size: 17 residues. This CDR3 reads CASSSDRENNRNQPQHF. CDR3 DNA sequence: TGTGCCAGCAGCTCAGACAGGGAAAACAATCGCAATCAGCCCCAGCATTTT.

V usage is TRBV5-1 and J usage is TRBJ1-1; D call uncertain. Germline V gene sequence: CDR1 SGHRS, CDR2 YFSETQ. V was clipped by 3 bases and J by 1 base, with 10 bases between them. CDR3 size: 14 residues. The chain's CDR3 is CASSYPRENTEAFF. In DNA, the CDR3 is TGCGCCAGCAGCTACCCCCGGGAGAACACTGAAGCTTTCTTT. Based on the CDR3 plus reference TRBV5-1 and TRBJ1-1, the full variable domain is KAGVTQTPRYLIKTRGQQVTLSCSPISGHRSVSWYQQTPGQGLQFLFEYFSETQRNKGNFPGRFSGRQFSNSRSEMNVSTLELGDSALYLCASSYPRENTEAFFGQGTRLTVV.

J is TRBJ2-2 and V is TRBV5-1; D might be TRBD2 (5 bases). CDR1 is SGHRS and CDR2 is YFSETQ in the germline V gene. V gave up 4 bases and J gave up 6 bases, with 13 bases separating them. The CDR3 length is 14 residues. The CDR3 loop reads CASSTATSSGELFF. For the CDR3, the DNA is TGCGCCAGCAGCACCGCTACTAGTTCCGGGGAGCTGTTTTTT.

This clone occurred once. This chain uses TRBV5-1 with TRBJ1-3, with D maybe TRBD1 (5 bases). Trimming shortened V by 4 bases and J by 4 bases, and 15 bases separated the two germline ends. Germline CDR1 and CDR2: SGHRS and YFSETQ. This CDR3 spans 15 amino acids. The DNA for the CDR3 is TGCGCCAGCAGCCCAGGGCCGAACCTAGGAAACACCATATATTTT. Protein product: CASSPGPNLGNTIYF.

The count of this clone is one. The chain employs TRBV9 and TRBJ2-5; D is perhaps TRBD1 (5 bases). From germline, CDR1 is SGDLS and CDR2 YYNGEE. The CDR3 is 17 amino acids. V lost 0 bases and J lost 1, with 16 bases in between. CDR3 DNA sequence: TGTGCCAGCAGCGTAGAAATCATGACAGCTGGCCAAGAGACCCAGTACTTC. The encoded protein is CASSVEIMTAGQETQYF.

CDR3 loop: CASSLTTGRQNEQFF. The CDR3 DNA follows: TGTGCCAGCAGCTTAACTACCGGGAGGCAGAATGAGCAGTTCTTC. The chain uses TRBV7-6 and TRBJ2-1, with TRBD2 matching over 7 bases. CDR1 SGHVS and CDR2 FNYEAQ come from the germline V gene. This CDR3 is built from 15 residues. Losses at the gene ends were 2 bases for V and 7 bases for J; bases not matched to a gene: 8.

The chain recombines TRBV7-6 with TRBJ2-7; TRBD2 matches at 7 bases. The V gene's germline CDR1 is SGHVS and CDR2 FNYEAQ. V was pared by 5 bases and J by 5 bases, with 12 bases of the junction left unmatched. The CDR3 contains 15 residues. The CDR3 loop reads CASSPDLSGRDEQYF. Here the CDR3 DNA reads TGTGCCAGCAGCCCCGATTTATCAGGGAGGGACGAGCAGTACTTC.

The V gene is TRBV7-3, the J gene TRBJ2-3; D gene ambiguous. The CDR3 contains 15 residues. Trimming stripped 1 base from V and 2 bases from J, with 10 bases between. Germline V CDR1 and CDR2: SGHTA, FQGTGA. The DNA of the CDR3 is TGTGCCAGCAGCTTAAACCCACTATACACAGATACGCAGTATTTT. The encoded protein is CASSLNPLYTDTQYF. The complete variable domain, with remaining parts taken from reference TRBV7-3 and TRBJ2-3, reads GAGVSQTPSNKVTEKGKYVELRCDPISGHTALYWYRQSLGQGPEFLIYFQGTGAADDSGLPNDRFFAVRPEGSVSTLKIQRTERGDSAVYLCASSLNPLYTDTQYFGPGTRLTVL.